This T cell receptor (beta chain) was sequenced during a study of control samples from healthy donors and cancer patients (dated by TCRdb to the early 2020s). Libraries came from the immunoSEQ multiplex PCR assay. TCRdb provides this immuneACCESS table in a form limited to in-frame rearrangements. Some clones are lacking; in checked studies, under half of them reflect an unresolved V gene, and why the rest are absent is not known. Here the sample has 170,000 or so clones; more than 85% occur a single time. The ten biggest clones cover around 2% of the sample. For CDR1 and CDR2, the germline V gene (reference sequence) lists SEHNR and FQNEAQ. The V end loses 3 bases and the J end loses 4 bases, and a stretch of 12 bases separates them. Including the terminal cysteine and phenylalanine, the CDR3 comprises 14 residues. Only the CDR3 DNA stays, 42 bases, in frame from base 1. About this clone itself: Its antigen is unknown. Per-nucleotide qualities are absent, and no much larger clonotype sits a single base away.

Here the chain combines TRBV7-9 and TRBJ1-1; D gene: possibly TRBD1, on 5 matching bases. This TCR was sampled from a woman aged 40 to 49 in good health. Sequenced: blood. The sequence in DNA is TGTGCCAGCAGCTTCGCTCAGGGAAGCACTGAAGCTTTCTTT. Translated, this gives CASSFAQGSTEAFF.